This T cell receptor (beta chain) is from a study of cytomegalovirus exposure and HLA in healthy donors. Regarding the study as a whole: For most TCR sequences rarity was the rule, although some public TCRs occurred in many donors. In vitro testing confirmed a few CMV-associated chains as specific for CMV antigens.

A few counts support this clone. Its specificity is unknown. Germline V gene lookup returns CDR1 SNHLY and CDR2 FYNNEI. The CDR3 extends over 13 amino acids. V was cut by 6 bases and J by 0 bases, with 8 bases left in between. Measured with immunoSEQ multiplex PCR; TCRdb has only the in-frame clones, and not every one. This sample has tens of thousands of clones; 85% occur once, and the top ten carry less than 3%. The sample was PBMCs. The TCR sequence derives from a young man in good health and CMV-seronegative. V is TRBV2 and J is TRBJ1-2, with D hard to call. CDR3 nucleotides: TGTGCCAGCAGCGAGGGTTCTAACTATGGCTACACCTTC. Translation: CASSEGSNYGYTF.